This T cell receptor (beta chain) emerged from a study of T cell responses to AZD1222 COVID-19 vaccine. Profiled with immunoSEQ multiplex PCR; TCRdb holds only in-frame clones, not every one. The sample shows approximately 100,000 clones, 80% to 95% of them seen only once. Trimming cost V 10 bases and J 1 base, with 11 bases left between them. This CDR3 contains 13 residues. Germline V CDR1 and CDR2: LNHDA, SQIVND (reference sequence). The chain carries TRBV19 and TRBJ2-1; D is possibly TRBD1 (5 bases). Here the sequenced sample was peripheral blood, taken on day 0 of AZD1222 vaccination. The receptor comes from an adult in good health. DNA for the CDR3: TGTGCCACTCAGGGTCCGTCCTACAATGAGCAGTTCTTC. It specifies CATQGPSYNEQFF.